One sample yielded the 30 T cell receptor beta chains listed below, sequenced in a study of cytomegalovirus exposure and HLA in healthy donors. Vbeta (60) and Jbeta (13) primers were used in the PCR. This table comes from immunoSEQ multiplex PCR, and its TCRdb copy is limited to in-frame clones, with some not included. The table has around 130,000 clones, approximately 85% seen once. Sequences were obtained from PBMCs. The receptors come from a woman aged 25 to 39 in good health and CMV-seropositive.

This rearrangement joins TRBV2 to TRBJ2-1, with D uncertain. The CDR3 totals 11 residues. The germline V and J ends were trimmed by 8 bases and 4 bases, with 6 bases remaining between them. Germline V lookup: CDR1 SNHLY, CDR2 FYNNEI. The CDR3 region is CASSSYNEQFF. DNA for the CDR3: TGTGCCAGCTCCTCTTACAATGAGCAGTTCTTC.

This clone has only one observation. The V gene is TRBV11-2, the J gene TRBJ2-7, with no clear D. Germline CDR1 SGHAT, CDR2 FQNNGV. V was shortened by 6 bases and J by 7 bases, with 10 bases between the two germline ends. The CDR3 covers 11 residues. CDR3 nucleotide sequence: TGTGCCAGCAGTTCCACAGAGGAGCAGTACTTC. Translated: CASSSTEEQYF.

The count of this clone is one. This rearrangement joins TRBV5-1 to TRBJ2-7; 7 bases are a match to TRBD1. With 2 bases clipped from V and 2 bases from J, the junction kept 7 bases outside the gene matches. Germline V gene sequence: CDR1 SGHRS, CDR2 YFSETQ. This CDR3 comprises 15 residues. The DNA of the CDR3 is TGCGCCAGCAGCTTAGGGGGCGGGTCGGCCTACGAGCAGTACTTC. This translates into CASSLGGGSAYEQYF.

This clone appeared a few times. The chain uses TRBV28 and TRBJ1-4; D is possibly TRBD1 (6 bases). Germline V gene sequence: CDR1 MDHEN, CDR2 SYDVKM. Trimming cost V 8 bases and J 2 bases, with 12 bases left between them. This CDR3 has 14 amino acids. The CDR3 nucleotides are TGTGCCAGCGATTCAGGGGCGACTAATGAAAAACTGTTTTTT. Translating it yields CASDSGATNEKLFF.

The CDR3 DNA is TGTGCCAGCAGTCGGACAGGGATGCACGAGCAGTACTTC. Protein: CASSRTGMHEQYF. The V call is TRBV27, the J call TRBJ2-7, with 8 positions matching TRBD1. CDR3 length equals 13 residues. Trimming at V came to 5 bases and at J to 5 bases, leaving 5 bases not matched to a gene. Germline values: CDR1 MNHEY, CDR2 SMNVEV (reference sequence).

This chain connects TRBV28 to TRBJ1-1, with D unclear. Germline assignment: CDR1 MDHEN and CDR2 SYDVKM. This CDR3 is built from 15 residues. V was shortened by 3 bases and J by 4 bases, with 15 bases between the two germline ends. The CDR3 region has the DNA TGTGCCAGCAGTTTTGACCGGGGAGGAGGCACTGAAGCTTTCTTT. Translating gives CASSFDRGGGTEAFF.

The V call is TRBV13, the J call TRBJ1-2, with D hard to call. There are 16 residues in the CDR3. Trimming shortened V by 4 bases and J by 0 bases, and 15 bases separated the two germline ends. Germline V gene lookup returns CDR1 PRHDT and CDR2 FYEKMQ (reference sequence). For the CDR3, the DNA is TGTGCCAGCAGCTCGCTAGACGGGTCTACTAACTATGGCTACACCTTC. It translates to CASSSLDGSTNYGYTF.

The gene calls are TRBV5-1 and TRBJ1-1; a possible D gene is TRBD1 (5 bases). From germline, CDR1 is SGHRS and CDR2 YFSETQ. CDR3 size: 13 residues. Deletions cut 2 bases from V and 9 bases from J, with 14 bases between. Here the CDR3 reads CASSLVGRTQAFF. CDR3 nucleotides: TGCGCCAGCAGCTTAGTGGGCCGGACACAAGCTTTCTTT.

V usage is TRBV5-4 and J usage is TRBJ2-7; 8 positions agree with TRBD2. The CDR3 loop spans 18 amino acids. Per the germline V gene, CDR1 is SGHNT and CDR2 is YYREEE (reference sequence). V lost 3 bases and J lost 1; bases outside the gene matches: 15. The CDR3 coding sequence is TGTGCCAGCAGCTCCTCCCGGGAGGGATTAGCGCGTTCCTACGAGCAGTACTTC. Protein sequence: CASSSSREGLARSYEQYF.

The rearrangement uses TRBV9 and TRBJ2-1; no reliable D call. The CDR3 covers 16 residues. Trimming stripped 0 bases from V and 0 bases from J, with 10 bases between. The germline CDR1 and CDR2 sequences are SGDLS and YYNGEE. The CDR3 sequence is CASSVDPQFSYNEQFF. In DNA form, the CDR3 reads TGTGCCAGCAGCGTAGACCCCCAGTTCTCCTACAATGAGCAGTTCTTC.

The rearrangement joins TRBV7-2 to TRBJ1-2; no clear D gene. There are 13 residues in the CDR3. Germline CDR1 is SGHTA and CDR2 is FQGNSA. The germline V and J ends were trimmed by 4 bases and 8 bases, with 14 bases remaining between them. The CDR3 DNA sequence: TGTGCCAGCAGCTCCACGACCGGGTTGGGCTACACCTTC. Residues: CASSSTTGLGYTF.

The V and J genes are TRBV5-1 and TRBJ1-6; 8 bases match TRBD1. V trimming: 2 bases; J trimming: 9 bases; junction bases outside the gene matches: 4. This CDR3 region has 14 residues. CDR1 SGHRS and CDR2 YFSETQ come from the germline V gene. CDR3 sequence: CASSFDRGSSPLHF. For the CDR3, the DNA is TGCGCCAGCAGCTTTGACAGGGGAAGTTCACCCCTCCACTTT.

The CDR3 DNA is TGCGCCAGCAGCGTGGGACAGCAAGGATGGACCCAGTACTTC. Residues: CASSVGQQGWTQYF. J is TRBJ2-5 and V is TRBV5-1; TRBD1 matches at 7 bases. Germline V gene sequence: CDR1 SGHRS, CDR2 YFSETQ. V lost 4 bases and J lost 7; bases outside the gene matches: 10. The CDR3 has 14 amino acids. Full variable domain (missing parts from reference TRBV5-1 and TRBJ2-5): KAGVTQTPRYLIKTRGQQVTLSCSPISGHRSVSWYQQTPGQGLQFLFEYFSETQRNKGNFPGRFSGRQFSNSRSEMNVSTLELGDSALYLCASSVGQQGWTQYFGPGTRLLVL.

This clone was detected once. J is TRBJ1-1 and V is TRBV5-1; weak D call: TRBD1 (6 bases). V was cut by 4 bases and J by 1 base, with 11 bases left in between. The CDR3 runs to 14 residues. CDR1 is SGHRS and CDR2 is YFSETQ in the germline V gene. CDR3 nucleotide sequence: TGCGCCAGCAGCCCCGGGACACCGAACACTGAAGCTTTCTTT. Its translation is CASSPGTPNTEAFF.

This clone appeared once. The rearrangement uses TRBV7-9 and TRBJ2-3; 7 nucleotides agree with TRBD1. Germline trimming cut 3 bases from V and 2 bases from J; bases unmatched to any gene: 5. The CDR3 consists of 15 residues. Looked up from germline, CDR1 is SEHNR and CDR2 is FQNEAQ (reference sequence). This CDR3 reads CASSFPGTDTDTQYF. The CDR3 DNA reads as TGTGCCAGCAGCTTTCCCGGGACAGACACAGATACGCAGTATTTT.

This clone showed up just a few times. The rearrangement uses TRBV7-2 and TRBJ1-2; no clear D gene. Between the trimmed V and J ends, which lost 4 bases and 7 bases, there was a span of 13 bases. Germline V CDR1 and CDR2: SGHTA, FQGNSA. The CDR3 sequence is 13 residues long. The CDR3 reads CASSSYVESGYTF. The CDR3 DNA follows: TGTGCCAGCAGCTCCTATGTGGAGAGTGGCTACACCTTC.

The rearrangement uses TRBV7-9 and TRBJ2-1; 8 bases agree with TRBD1. With V trimmed by 5 bases and J by 10 bases, 13 bases remained unmatched. Germline loops: CDR1 SEHNR, CDR2 FQNEAQ (reference sequence). The CDR3 runs 15 residues. Here the CDR3 DNA reads TGTGCCAGCAGCATTACGGGACAGGTGGCAGGAGAGCAGTTCTTC. Translation gives CASSITGQVAGEQFF.

The J gene is TRBJ2-1, the V gene TRBV7-9; the D is unclear. This CDR3 spans 14 amino acids. V was cut by 4 bases and J by 4 bases, with 11 bases left in between. The germline V gene has CDR1 SEHNR and CDR2 FQNEAQ (reference sequence). CDR3 protein: CASSSSVTYNEQFF. CDR3 sequence (DNA): TGTGCCAGCAGCTCCTCCGTGACATACAATGAGCAGTTCTTC.

The CDR3 DNA reads as TGTGCCAGCAGCTTACTGAGGACAGCTTCCTATGGCTACACCTTC. This translates into CASSLLRTASYGYTF. The chain combines TRBV5-8 with TRBJ1-2; TRBD1 is a possible D gene (6 bases). CDR3 length: 15 amino acids. Trimming cost V 2 bases and J 4 bases, with 15 bases left between them. CDR1 is SGHTS and CDR2 is YDEGEE in the germline V gene.

The chain has TRBV5-6 and TRBJ1-1, with D uncertain. V lost 2 bases to trimming and J lost 1 base, with 9 bases between them. The CDR3 covers 14 residues. CDR1 is SGHDT and CDR2 is YYEEEE in the germline V gene. The CDR3 sequence: CASSFGLQNTEAFF. CDR3 coding DNA: TGTGCCAGCAGCTTTGGACTGCAGAACACTGAAGCTTTCTTT. The full variable domain, rest sourced from reference TRBV5-6 and TRBJ1-1, is DAGVTQSPTHLIKTRGQQVTLRCSPKSGHDTVSWYQQALGQGPQFIFQYYEEEERQRGNFPDRFSGHQFPNYSSELNVNALLLGDSALYLCASSFGLQNTEAFFGQGTRLTVV.

The chain couples TRBV9 to TRBJ1-6; D is ambiguous. With 3 bases removed from V and 4 bases from J, the gap between germline ends came to 2 bases. This CDR3 has 12 residues. Germline V gives CDR1 SGDLS, CDR2 YYNGEE. As DNA, the CDR3 is TGTGCCAGCAGCGCATATAATTCACCCCTCCACTTT. Translation gives CASSAYNSPLHF.

This clone was detected only a few times. The chain employs TRBV6-1 and TRBJ1-1, with TRBD1 as a possible D gene (6 bases). The germline V gene encodes CDR1 MNHNS and CDR2 SASEGT. V shed 4 bases and J shed 9 bases, with 12 bases lying between them. CDR3 length: 12 amino acids. CDR3 in amino acids: CASSVTGYKAFF. CDR3 nucleotide sequence: TGTGCCAGCAGTGTAACAGGGTACAAAGCTTTCTTT.

V gene TRBV2 combines with J gene TRBJ2-1, with 8 bases matching TRBD2. The CDR3 has 14 amino acids. CDR1 SNHLY and CDR2 FYNNEI come from the germline V gene. The CDR3 region is CAFSGGFSYNEQFF. DNA of the CDR3: TGTGCGTTTTCGGGGGGGTTCTCCTACAATGAGCAGTTCTTC.

Remarks on this clone: Mismatch with germline at one junction end may stem from a read error. The rearrangement uses TRBV7-7 and TRBJ2-1; D is possibly TRBD2 (6 bases). Germline CDR1 SSHAT, CDR2 FNYEAQ (reference sequence). The CDR3 sequence is 16 residues long. The CDR3 is CASSLDGTRGYNEQFF. The CDR3 bases are TGTGCTAGCAGTTTGGACGGGACTCGAGGCTACAATGAGCAGTTCTTC.

V and J are TRBV28 and TRBJ1-5; 8 bases align to TRBD1. Germline values: CDR1 MDHEN, CDR2 SYDVKM. V was clipped by 5 bases and J by 3 bases; unmatched bases: 6. This CDR3 has 15 amino acids. CDR3 residues: CASSDRGGYNQPQHF. In DNA form, the CDR3 reads TGTGCCAGCAGTGACAGGGGAGGCTACAATCAGCCCCAGCATTTT.

A few counts support this clone. The J gene is TRBJ2-5, the V gene TRBV30; TRBD1 might be the D (6 bases). This CDR3 is 14 amino acids long. CDR1 and CDR2 from the germline V gene are GTSNPN and SVGIG (reference sequence). Deletions cut 1 base from V and 7 bases from J, with 16 bases between. The DNA of the CDR3 is TGTGCCTGGAGTGCTTTAACAGGGTTGGGGACCCAGTACTTC. Its translation is CAWSALTGLGTQYF.

The chain carries TRBV28 and TRBJ1-5; D unresolved. This CDR3 contains 14 residues. Trimming took off 7 bases at V and 7 bases at J, with 17 bases between the two ends. Germline CDR1 MDHEN, CDR2 SYDVKM. In DNA, the CDR3 is TGTGCCAGCAAGGCCCAACCCGTCAGGCAGCCCCAGCATTTT. It codes for CASKAQPVRQPQHF.

In this sample, this clone turned up once. The chain links TRBV27 to TRBJ1-2, with a weak D call TRBD1 (5 bases). The length of the CDR3 is 13 residues. The germline CDR1 and CDR2 sequences are MNHEY and SMNVEV (reference sequence). Between the trimmed V and J ends, which lost 4 bases and 1 base, there was a span of 7 bases. The CDR3, as DNA: TGTGCCAGCAGTTCCCAGGGTAACTATGGCTACACCTTC. It is translated as CASSSQGNYGYTF.

This chain connects TRBV5-1 to TRBJ2-5, with 9 bases aligning to TRBD1. V gave up 0 bases and J gave up 13 bases; unmatched junction bases: 7. From germline, CDR1 is SGHRS and CDR2 YFSETQ. The CDR3 covers 13 residues. Here the CDR3 DNA reads TGCGCCAGCAGCTTGGAATACCCGGGACAGGGGTACTTC. As protein: CASSLEYPGQGYF.

V usage is TRBV20-1 and J usage is TRBJ1-1, with TRBD1 matching over 7 bases. Looked up from germline, CDR1 is DFQATT and CDR2 is SNEGSKA (reference sequence). The CDR3 covers 11 residues. With V trimmed by 6 bases and J by 8 bases, 6 bases remained unmatched. CDR3 in DNA: TGCAGTGCACTCAGGGGGGTGGAAGCTTTCTTT. This sequence encodes CSALRGVEAFF.